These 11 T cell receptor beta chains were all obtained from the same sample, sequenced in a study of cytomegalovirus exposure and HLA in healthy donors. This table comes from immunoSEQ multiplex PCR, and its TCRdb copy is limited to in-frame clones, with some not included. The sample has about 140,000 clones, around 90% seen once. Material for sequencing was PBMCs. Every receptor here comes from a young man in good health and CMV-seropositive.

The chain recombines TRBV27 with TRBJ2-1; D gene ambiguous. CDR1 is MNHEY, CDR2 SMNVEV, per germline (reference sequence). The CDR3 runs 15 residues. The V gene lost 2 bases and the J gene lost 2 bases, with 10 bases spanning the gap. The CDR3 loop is CASSLEAEPYNEQFF. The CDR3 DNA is TGTGCCAGCAGTTTAGAGGCAGAGCCCTACAATGAGCAGTTCTTC.

CDR3 DNA: TGTGCCAGCAGCCCGCAAGCGGGGGGGCGGGGAGAGACCCAGTACTTC. Protein sequence: CASSPQAGGRGETQYF. This chain uses TRBV11-2 with TRBJ2-5, with 10 nucleotides matching TRBD2. J gave up 4 bases and V 5 bases, and 10 bases lay outside the gene matches. The germline gives CDR1 SGHAT, CDR2 FQNNGV. CDR3 length equals 16 residues.

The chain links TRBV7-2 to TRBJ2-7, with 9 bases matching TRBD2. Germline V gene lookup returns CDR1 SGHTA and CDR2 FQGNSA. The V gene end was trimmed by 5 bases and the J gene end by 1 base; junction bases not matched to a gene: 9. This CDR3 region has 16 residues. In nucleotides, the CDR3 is TGTGCCAGCAGCAAGGTTAGCGGGAGCCAATCCTACGAGCAGTACTTC. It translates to CASSKVSGSQSYEQYF.

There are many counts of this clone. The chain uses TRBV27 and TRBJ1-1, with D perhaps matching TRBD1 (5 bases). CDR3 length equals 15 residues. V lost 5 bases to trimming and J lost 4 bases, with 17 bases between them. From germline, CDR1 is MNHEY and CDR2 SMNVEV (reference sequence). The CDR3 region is CASSNRILSSTEAFF. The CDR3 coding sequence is TGTGCCAGCAGTAACAGGATCCTCTCGTCCACTGAAGCTTTCTTT.

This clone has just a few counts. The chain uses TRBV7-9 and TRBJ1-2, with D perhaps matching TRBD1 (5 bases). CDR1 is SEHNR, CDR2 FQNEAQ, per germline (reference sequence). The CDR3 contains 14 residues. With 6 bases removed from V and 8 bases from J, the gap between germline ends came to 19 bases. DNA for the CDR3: TGTGCCAGCAGACTCGAGGCGGGGGAGGTGGGCTACACCTTC. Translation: CASRLEAGEVGYTF.

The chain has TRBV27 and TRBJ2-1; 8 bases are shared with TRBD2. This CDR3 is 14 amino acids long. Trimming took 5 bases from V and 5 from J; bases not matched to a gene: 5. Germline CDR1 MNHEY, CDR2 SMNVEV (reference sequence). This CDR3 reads CASSPGTSHNEQFF. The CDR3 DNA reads TGTGCCAGCAGTCCTGGGACTAGTCACAATGAGCAGTTCTTC.

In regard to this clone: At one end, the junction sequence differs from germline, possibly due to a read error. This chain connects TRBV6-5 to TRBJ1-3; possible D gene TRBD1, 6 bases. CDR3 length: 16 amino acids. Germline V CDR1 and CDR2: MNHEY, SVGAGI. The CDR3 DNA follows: TGTGCCAGCAGTCACTCCCCGGACAGACTTGGAAACACCATATATTTT. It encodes CASSHSPDRLGNTIYF.

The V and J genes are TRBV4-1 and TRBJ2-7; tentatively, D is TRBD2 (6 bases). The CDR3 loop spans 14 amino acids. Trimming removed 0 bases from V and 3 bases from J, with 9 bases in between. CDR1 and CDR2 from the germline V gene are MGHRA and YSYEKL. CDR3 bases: TGCGCCAGCAGCCAAGATGGGGGGAACTACGAGCAGTACTTC. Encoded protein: CASSQDGGNYEQYF.

The CDR3, as DNA: TGTGCCAGCAGCCCCCCGGGGGTCGGGGAGCAGTACTTC. Its protein is CASSPPGVGEQYF. The V and J genes are TRBV7-8 and TRBJ2-7, with D perhaps TRBD2 (6 bases). Trimming stripped 5 bases from V and 7 bases from J, with 15 bases between. Germline CDR1 reads SGHVS; CDR2 reads FQNEAQ. The CDR3 loop spans 13 amino acids. Full variable domain (outside the CDR3, taken from reference TRBV7-8 and TRBJ2-7): GAGVSQSPRYKVAKRGQDVALRCDPISGHVSLFWYQQALGQGPEFLTYFQNEAQLDKSGLPSDRFFAERPEGSVSTLKIQRTQQEDSAVYLCASSPPGVGEQYFGPGTRLTVT.

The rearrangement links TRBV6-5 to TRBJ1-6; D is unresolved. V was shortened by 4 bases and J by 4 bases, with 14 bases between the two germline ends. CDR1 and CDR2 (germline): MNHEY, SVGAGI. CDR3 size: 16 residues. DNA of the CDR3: TGTGCCAGCAGTTCCCCCGGGTTGACTTATAATTCACCCCTCCACTTT. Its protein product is CASSSPGLTYNSPLHF.

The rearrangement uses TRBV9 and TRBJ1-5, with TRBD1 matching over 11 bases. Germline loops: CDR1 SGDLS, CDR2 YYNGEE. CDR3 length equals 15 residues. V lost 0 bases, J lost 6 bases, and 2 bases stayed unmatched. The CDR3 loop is CASSVGTGGSQPQHF. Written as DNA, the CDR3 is TGTGCCAGCAGCGTAGGGACAGGGGGCAGTCAGCCCCAGCATTTT.